Listed below are T cell receptor beta chains from one sample, sequenced in a study of blood T cell repertoires in COVID-19. Profiling relied on immunoSEQ multiplex PCR, and the TCRdb table lists in-frame clones only, not all of them. The top ten hold 20% to 30% of the sample, which has under 60,000 clones, roughly 85% seen once. The sample comprised peripheral blood. These receptors all stem from a man aged 65 to 79 with acute or convalescent COVID-19. CDR3s include the opening cysteine and the closing phenylalanine or tryptophan. D genes are given only for firm matches. For some rows the clone size is stated as once, few or many, or as a class when expanded; others skip it.

14,once,TRBV7-2,-,TRBJ1-3,CASSLVSVGNTIYF,TGTGCCAGCAGCTTAGTCTCAGTTGGAAACACCATATATTTT
14,-,TRBV5-1,-,TRBJ1-1,CASTPGVGDTEAFF,TGCGCCAGCACCCCAGGGGTCGGTGACACTGAAGCTTTCTTT
15,-,TRBV5-4,TRBD1,TRBJ1-1,CASSIGRGVNTEAFF,TGTGCCAGCAGCATAGGCAGGGGGGTGAACACTGAAGCTTTCTTT
12,-,TRBV6-5,TRBD1,TRBJ2-1,CASSRDRAEQFF,TGTGCCAGCAGCCGGGACAGGGCCGAGCAGTTCTTC
14,-,TRBV28,TRBD1,TRBJ2-1,CASSLGTVKNEQFF,TGTGCCAGCAGTTTGGGGACAGTCAAAAATGAGCAGTTCTTC
16,-,TRBV7-3,-,TRBJ2-2,CASSPRGGLNTGELFF,TGTGCCAGCAGCCCGCGAGGCGGACTGAACACCGGGGAGCTGTTTTTT
11,few,TRBV20-1,-,TRBJ1-4,CSAERDGEVFF,TGCAGTGCAGAGCGGGACGGGGAGGTGTTTTTT
15,-,TRBV19,-,TRBJ1-2,CASSPLDSGAGGYTF,TGTGCCAGTAGCCCCTTGGATTCGGGCGCGGGGGGCTACACCTTC
13,-,TRBV6-5,-,TRBJ2-5,CASRFGSEETQYF,TGTGCCAGCAGGTTCGGGTCGGAGGAGACCCAGTACTTC
16,-,TRBV29-1,TRBD1,TRBJ1-1,CSVVDRGRGGNTEAFF,TGCAGCGTTGTCGACAGGGGGCGCGGAGGCAATACTGAAGCTTTCTTT
16,-,TRBV6-5,-,TRBJ2-3,CASSYSSRGSTDTQYF,TGTGCCAGCAGTTACTCGAGTCGCGGGAGCACAGATACGCAGTATTTT
13,-,TRBV5-1,TRBD1,TRBJ1-2,CASSGGQGVGYTF,TGCGCCAGCAGCGGTGGACAGGGGGTTGGCTACACCTTC
14,-,TRBV9,TRBD1,TRBJ1-3,CASSGTGSGNTIYF,TGTGCCAGCAGCGGGACAGGGTCTGGAAACACCATATATTTT
16,-,TRBV3-1/TRBV3-2,TRBD1,TRBJ2-7,CASSQVGGVISYEQYF,TGTGCCAGCAGCCAAGTAGGGGGCGTTATATCCTACGAGCAGTACTTC
14,-,TRBV15,-,TRBJ1-5,CATSRGMKSQPQHF,TGTGCCACCAGCAGAGGCATGAAGAGTCAGCCCCAGCATTTT
17,once,TRBV28,-,TRBJ2-5,CASGTPAPWARRETQYF,TGTGCCAGCGGCACGCCGGCCCCGTGGGCCCGACGGGAGACCCAGTACTTC
13,-,TRBV6-4,-,TRBJ1-1,CASSQEENTEAFF,TGTGCCAGCAGTCAGGAAGAGAACACTGAAGCTTTCTTT
16,few,TRBV7-2,TRBD2,TRBJ2-5,CASSLLGAGGSETQYF,TGTGCCAGCAGCTTGTTAGGAGCGGGGGGGTCGGAGACCCAGTACTTC
13,-,TRBV6-4,-,TRBJ2-3,CASGGDLGDTQYF,TGTGCCAGCGGAGGAGATTTGGGGGATACGCAGTATTTT
13,few,TRBV19,TRBD1,TRBJ1-2,CASSTWDRRGYTF,TGTGCCAGTAGTACTTGGGACAGGCGAGGCTACACCTTC
16,-,TRBV6-2/TRBV6-3,TRBD2,TRBJ2-5,CASSGRTSGSRETQYF,TGTGCCAGCAGTGGGCGGACTAGCGGGAGCAGGGAGACCCAGTACTTC
18,-,TRBV4-2,-,TRBJ1-1,CASSQEVQGEYDSTEAFF,TGTGCCAGCAGCCAAGAGGTTCAGGGTGAATATGATAGCACTGAAGCTTTCTTT
14,-,TRBV7-3,-,TRBJ2-3,CASSLTRDADTQYF,TGTGCCAGCAGCTTAACTCGGGATGCAGATACGCAGTATTTT
13,-,TRBV29-1,-,TRBJ1-2,CSVNRDPNYGYTF,TGCAGCGTGAACAGGGACCCTAACTATGGCTACACCTTC
13,-,TRBV12-3/TRBV12-4,-,TRBJ2-3,CASSLRDTDTQYF,TGTGCCAGCAGTCTTCGAGACACAGATACGCAGTATTTT
15,-,TRBV5-1,TRBD2,TRBJ2-3,CASSLQLAQTDTQYF,TGCGCCAGCAGCTTGCAACTAGCGCAGACAGATACGCAGTATTTT
11,once,TRBV14,-,TRBJ2-1,CASSLSYEQFF,TGTGCCAGCAGCCTATCGTATGAGCAGTTCTTC
16,-,TRBV27,TRBD2,TRBJ2-1,CASSFRPGGPSNEQFF,TGTGCCAGCAGTTTTCGTCCGGGGGGGCCGAGCAATGAGCAGTTCTTC
14,-,TRBV10-3,TRBD1,TRBJ1-2,CAISEDRVNYGYTF,TGTGCCATCAGTGAGGACAGGGTTAACTATGGCTACACCTTC
16,-,TRBV29-1,TRBD1,TRBJ1-4,CSVVKDRGRRGEKLFF,TGCAGCGTTGTGAAGGACAGGGGGCGGCGGGGTGAAAAACTGTTTTTT
14,-,TRBV30,-,TRBJ1-1,CAWSVAPSSGEAFF,TGTGCCTGGAGTGTAGCCCCATCCTCGGGTGAAGCTTTCTTT
15,-,TRBV7-9,-,TRBJ2-5,CASSLAGGGLETQYF,TGTGCCAGCAGCTTAGCGGGCGGGGGCTTAGAGACCCAGTACTTC
15,-,TRBV5-1,-,TRBJ2-5,CASSLTTGPPETQYF,TGCGCCAGCAGCTTAACTACAGGGCCCCCAGAGACCCAGTACTTC
12,-,TRBV6-2/TRBV6-3,-,TRBJ1-1,CASSRRGTEAFF,TGTGCCAGCAGCCGCCGGGGCACTGAAGCTTTCTTT
16,-,TRBV11-2,-,TRBJ2-1,CASSLDPLSSYNEQFF,TGTGCCAGCAGCTTAGATCCCCTGAGCTCCTACAATGAGCAGTTCTTC
13,-,TRBV11-2,-,TRBJ2-5,CASSLPSGQTQYF,TGTGCCAGCAGCTTACCTTCGGGTCAGACCCAGTACTTC
14,once,TRBV4-2,-,TRBJ1-2,CASSQSLDSAGYTF,TGTGCCAGCAGCCAATCTTTAGACTCTGCTGGCTACACCTTC
13,-,TRBV10-3,-,TRBJ1-5,CAISEGQGEPQHF,TGTGCCATCAGTGAGGGCCAGGGCGAGCCCCAGCATTTT
14,once,TRBV11-2,-,TRBJ2-3,CASSLPLSTDTQYF,TGTGCCAGCAGCTTACCGCTAAGCACAGATACGCAGTATTTT
15,-,TRBV7-2,TRBD1,TRBJ1-5,CASSLSQGAAQPQHF,TGTGCCAGCAGCTTATCACAGGGGGCAGCTCAGCCCCAGCATTTT
15,-,TRBV6-1,-,TRBJ1-5,CASSEAPSGDQPQHF,TGTGCCAGCAGTGAAGCTCCTTCGGGTGATCAGCCCCAGCATTTT
14,-,TRBV9,-,TRBJ1-2,CASSVRPGNYGYTF,TGTGCCAGCAGCGTACGCCCCGGTAACTATGGCTACACCTTC
14,once,TRBV19,-,TRBJ1-1,CASNNHRPNTEAFF,TGTGCCAGTAATAATCACAGACCGAACACTGAAGCTTTCTTT
15,-,TRBV7-6,-,TRBJ2-5,CASSLVSGLQETQYF,TGTGCCAGCAGCTTAGTCTCGGGATTACAAGAGACCCAGTACTTC
12,once,TRBV27,TRBD2,TRBJ2-2,CASSRTSGELFF,TGTGCCAGCAGTCGGACTAGCGGGGAGCTGTTTTTT
20,-,TRBV5-1,-,TRBJ2-6,CASSLGAGALISTGANVLTF,TGCGCCAGCAGCCTGGGGGCAGGGGCTCTAATTTCAACTGGGGCCAACGTCCTGACTTTC
15,-,TRBV30,-,TRBJ2-4,CAWRRGGVAKNIQYF,TGTGCCTGGCGGAGAGGGGGTGTAGCCAAAAACATTCAGTACTTC
15,-,TRBV25-1,TRBD1,TRBJ2-7,CASSDANRGLYEQYF,TGTGCCAGCAGTGACGCCAACAGGGGCCTCTACGAGCAGTACTTC
14,-,TRBV7-7,TRBD1,TRBJ2-3,CASSYGQGSDTQYF,TGTGCTAGCAGCTACGGACAGGGCTCAGATACGCAGTATTTT
18,once,TRBV14,TRBD1,TRBJ1-1,CASSPRGTGSIMNTEAFF,TGTGCCAGCAGCCCGAGAGGGACAGGGTCAATCATGAACACTGAAGCTTTCTTT
18,-,TRBV6-4,-,TRBJ1-2,CASSDPYNPGSGLGGYTF,TGTGCCAGCAGTGACCCATACAATCCGGGAAGTGGGTTGGGTGGCTACACCTTC
15,-,TRBV27,TRBD1,TRBJ2-3,CASGTQGASTDTQYF,TGTGCCAGCGGGACCCAGGGGGCGAGCACAGATACGCAGTATTTT